A selection of T cell receptor beta chains follows, all from one sample in a study of shared clonotypes between healthy human individuals. Only in-frame clones appear in the TCRdb table, and some are missing; sequencing was by immunoSEQ multiplex PCR. The table shows approximately 2.5 million clones, with approximately 94% occurring only once. Sequenced sample: naive CD4+ T cells sorted from blood. All receptors come from a man between 18 and 29 years old in good health. Both conserved end residues are part of each CDR3. A D gene is named only where the DNA matches it firmly. Rows give clone size only sometimes, using once, few, many, or a class for an expanded clone.

d_call: -
j_call: TRBJ2-7
v_call: TRBV6-1
clone_size: -
cdr3_aa: CASRYWPSSEQYF
cdr3_nt: TGTGCCAGCCGGTATTGGCCGAGTAGCGAGCAGTACTTC

d_call: -
j_call: TRBJ2-1
v_call: TRBV5-4
clone_size: -
cdr3_aa: CASSEILRSPLNEQFF
cdr3_nt: TGTGCCAGCAGCGAGATTTTGCGGAGCCCCCTCAATGAGCAGTTCTTC

d_call: -
j_call: TRBJ1-1
v_call: TRBV18
clone_size: -
cdr3_aa: CASSQGQRNTEAFF
cdr3_nt: TGTGCCAGCTCGCAGGGGCAGAGGAACACTGAAGCTTTCTTT

d_call: -
j_call: TRBJ1-5
v_call: TRBV19
clone_size: -
cdr3_aa: CASSIGGRGLNQPQHF
cdr3_nt: TGTGCCAGTAGTATAGGTGGCAGGGGACTCAATCAGCCCCAGCATTTT

d_call: -
j_call: TRBJ1-1
v_call: TRBV10-3
clone_size: -
cdr3_aa: CAISGGTEAFF
cdr3_nt: TGTGCCATTAGCGGGGGGACTGAAGCTTTCTTT

d_call: -
j_call: TRBJ2-2
v_call: TRBV15
clone_size: -
cdr3_aa: CATSRDRGDTGELFF
cdr3_nt: TGTGCCACCAGCAGAGACAGGGGGGACACCGGGGAGCTGTTTTTT

d_call: TRBD2
j_call: TRBJ2-7
v_call: TRBV7-2
clone_size: -
cdr3_aa: CASSLAHFWRESSYEQYF
cdr3_nt: TGTGCCAGCAGCTTAGCCCATTTTTGGCGGGAGAGCTCCTACGAGCAGTACTTC

d_call: -
j_call: TRBJ1-3
v_call: TRBV5-4
clone_size: -
cdr3_aa: CASSLGGISGNTIYF
cdr3_nt: TGTGCCAGCAGCTTAGGGGGGATATCTGGAAACACCATATATTTT

d_call: -
j_call: TRBJ2-3
v_call: TRBV15
clone_size: -
cdr3_aa: CATRDGREDRDTQYF
cdr3_nt: TGTGCCACCAGGGACGGGAGAGAAGATCGAGATACGCAGTATTTT

d_call: -
j_call: TRBJ2-2
v_call: TRBV2
clone_size: -
cdr3_aa: CASIVTPTANTGELFF
cdr3_nt: TGTGCCAGCATTGTGACTCCCACCGCGAACACCGGGGAGCTGTTTTTT

d_call: TRBD2
j_call: TRBJ2-7
v_call: TRBV19
clone_size: -
cdr3_aa: CASSTFSSGIAPNEQYF
cdr3_nt: TGTGCCAGTAGTACATTCTCTAGCGGGATAGCCCCTAACGAGCAGTACTTC

d_call: TRBD2
j_call: TRBJ2-7
v_call: TRBV10-3
clone_size: once
cdr3_aa: CAISESWTSEYEQYF
cdr3_nt: TGTGCCATCAGTGAGTCGTGGACTAGCGAGTACGAGCAGTACTTC

d_call: -
j_call: TRBJ2-7
v_call: TRBV2
clone_size: -
cdr3_aa: CASSEEGVYEQYF
cdr3_nt: TGTGCCAGCAGTGAAGAGGGAGTATACGAGCAGTACTTC

d_call: -
j_call: TRBJ1-5
v_call: TRBV2
clone_size: -
cdr3_aa: CASRDPLTPQHF
cdr3_nt: TGTGCCAGCAGGGACCCTCTTACGCCCCAGCATTTT

d_call: -
j_call: TRBJ2-2
v_call: TRBV18
clone_size: few
cdr3_aa: CASSPGPAPMGELFF
cdr3_nt: TGTGCCAGCTCACCAGGACCTGCCCCCATGGGGGAGCTGTTTTTT

d_call: TRBD1
j_call: TRBJ1-6
v_call: TRBV5-6
clone_size: -
cdr3_aa: CASSPRDRGLRIYNSPLHF
cdr3_nt: TGTGCCAGCAGCCCCCGGGACAGGGGGCTCCGAATCTATAATTCACCCCTCCACTTT

d_call: TRBD2
j_call: TRBJ2-3
v_call: TRBV7-9
clone_size: -
cdr3_aa: CASSFGTSGRTDTQYF
cdr3_nt: TGTGCCAGCAGCTTCGGTACTAGCGGGAGAACAGATACGCAGTATTTT

d_call: TRBD2
j_call: TRBJ2-3
v_call: TRBV2
clone_size: -
cdr3_aa: CASSVTSGRGNTQYF
cdr3_nt: TGTGCCAGCAGTGTTACTAGCGGGAGAGGTAATACGCAGTATTTT

d_call: TRBD1
j_call: TRBJ2-6
v_call: TRBV5-4
clone_size: -
cdr3_aa: CASSSGQGISAGANVLTF
cdr3_nt: TGTGCCAGCAGTTCAGGACAGGGGATCTCTGCTGGGGCCAACGTCCTGACTTTC

d_call: -
j_call: TRBJ2-1
v_call: TRBV5-1
clone_size: -
cdr3_aa: CASSGGAGTSYNEQFF
cdr3_nt: TGCGCCAGCAGCGGGGGGGCGGGCACCTCCTACAATGAGCAGTTCTTC

d_call: -
j_call: TRBJ1-1
v_call: TRBV30
clone_size: -
cdr3_aa: CAWSLFGGLTEAFF
cdr3_nt: TGTGCCTGGAGCCTGTTTGGGGGGCTAACGGAAGCTTTCTTT

d_call: -
j_call: TRBJ2-7
v_call: TRBV6-1
clone_size: -
cdr3_aa: CASSEGLNLGEQYF
cdr3_nt: TGTGCCAGCAGCGAAGGACTAAACCTTGGGGAGCAGTACTTC

d_call: -
j_call: TRBJ2-6
v_call: TRBV10-3
clone_size: -
cdr3_aa: CATGDTRTSSGANVLTF
cdr3_nt: TGTGCCACGGGGGACACTCGAACGTCCTCTGGGGCCAACGTCCTGACTTTC

d_call: -
j_call: TRBJ2-1
v_call: TRBV5-4
clone_size: few
cdr3_aa: CASSLYSVTGPYNEQFF
cdr3_nt: TGTGCCAGCAGCTTATATTCGGTAACTGGGCCCTACAATGAGCAGTTCTTC

d_call: -
j_call: TRBJ2-7
v_call: TRBV7-2
clone_size: -
cdr3_aa: CASSLWQTGTYEQYF
cdr3_nt: TGTGCCAGCAGCTTATGGCAAACAGGGACCTACGAGCAGTACTTC

d_call: -
j_call: TRBJ2-1
v_call: TRBV10-1
clone_size: -
cdr3_aa: CASSESRLGNEQFF
cdr3_nt: TGCGCCAGCAGTGAGTCCCGACTAGGCAATGAGCAGTTCTTC

d_call: -
j_call: TRBJ2-7
v_call: TRBV30
clone_size: -
cdr3_aa: CAWSGPPGLGEQYF
cdr3_nt: TGTGCCTGGAGTGGGCCTCCAGGGTTGGGCGAGCAGTACTTC

d_call: -
j_call: TRBJ1-1
v_call: TRBV5-5
clone_size: once
cdr3_aa: CASSQNSEAFF
cdr3_nt: TGTGCCAGCAGCCAAAACAGTGAAGCTTTCTTT